The present entry profiles one T cell receptor beta chain with its context. This sample is part of a study of CD8 T cells in Susac syndrome. The V and J ends lost 0 bases and 2 bases respectively, with 9 bases between them. Germline CDR1 is SGHNT and CDR2 is YYREEE (reference sequence). This CDR3 is built from 15 residues. The authors reverse transcribed roughly 0.5 to 1 ug RNA with random hexamers. Amplification of TCR beta CDR3 was carried out by immunoSEQ multiplex PCR, which covered 54 Vbeta and 13 Jbeta segments. In TCRdb, the immunoSEQ multiplex PCR reads were re-called with MiXCR into one record per CDR3 protein. The sample lists roughly 200,000 distinct CDR3 sequences; roughly 94% were seen once.

The receptor was derived from a human donor in good health. Sequenced input: CD4+ T cells from PBMCs. The V gene is TRBV5-4, the J gene TRBJ1-5; D is unresolved. The CDR3 protein is CASSLGGPGNQPQHF. DNA of the CDR3: TGTGCCAGCAGCTTGGGTGGGCCCGGCAATCAGCCCCAGCATTTT.